What follows are 28 T cell receptor beta chains derived from one specimen sequenced in a study of shared clonotypes between healthy human individuals. Sequenced by immunoSEQ multiplex PCR; TCRdb stores in-frame clones only, minus some. This table has approximately 2.4 million clones, under 97% appearing once. The sample consisted of naive CD4+ T cells sorted from blood. The subset: CD45RA+ positively selected. Receptors originate from a man younger than 35 in good health.

V is TRBV2 and J is TRBJ1-1, with a tentative D call TRBD1 (5 bases). Trimming took 6 bases from V and 4 from J, leaving 21 bases between them. The CDR3 length is 16 residues. CDR1 SNHLY and CDR2 FYNNEI come from the germline V gene. Here the CDR3 reads CASRGPPGKGSTEAFF. The CDR3, as DNA: TGTGCCAGCAGGGGACCCCCCGGTAAGGGCTCCACTGAAGCTTTCTTT. The full variable domain, its missing parts supplied by reference TRBV2 and TRBJ1-1, is EPEVTQTPSHQVTQMGQEVILRCVPISNHLYFYWYRQILGQKVEFLVSFYNNEISEKSEIFDDQFSVERPDGSNFTLKIRSTKLEDSAMYFCASRGPPGKGSTEAFFGQGTRLTVV.

The rearrangement joins TRBV28 to TRBJ1-2; 8 nucleotides align to TRBD1. Germline values: CDR1 MDHEN, CDR2 SYDVKM. The junction had 7 bases not matched to a gene; V was cut back by 3 bases and J by 1 base. This CDR3 is built from 16 residues. The CDR3 here is CASSLSAGGINYGYTF. Written as DNA, the CDR3 is TGTGCCAGCAGTTTGTCGGCAGGGGGCATTAACTATGGCTACACCTTC.

This clone came up once. V gene TRBV27 combines with J gene TRBJ2-7, with no clear D. V was cut by 5 bases and J by 0 bases, with 11 bases left in between. The CDR3 is 14 amino acids. Germline lookup yields CDR1 MNHEY and CDR2 SMNVEV (reference sequence). CDR3 sequence reads: CASSQRRSSYEQYF. The CDR3 region has the DNA TGTGCCAGCAGTCAACGGCGGAGCTCCTACGAGCAGTACTTC.

The chain employs TRBV7-9 and TRBJ1-2; TRBD1 matches 8 bases. CDR1 SEHNR and CDR2 FQNEAQ come from the germline V gene (reference sequence). V lost 2 bases, J lost 4 bases, and 12 bases stayed unmatched. The CDR3 is 17 amino acids. The CDR3 reads CASSLRTGSPIGYGYTF. CDR3 DNA sequence: TGTGCCAGCAGCTTAAGGACAGGGAGCCCTATTGGCTATGGCTACACCTTC. The full variable domain, its missing parts supplied by reference TRBV7-9 and TRBJ1-2, is DTGVSQNPRHKITKRGQNVTFRCDPISEHNRLYWYRQTLGQGPEFLTYFQNEAQLEKSRLLSDRFSAERPKGSFSTLEIQRTEQGDSAMYLCASSLRTGSPIGYGYTFGSGTRLTVV.

Concerning this clone itself: Other DNA sequences from this sample encode an identical CDR3 as well. The chain has TRBV18 and TRBJ2-5; TRBD2 is a possible D gene (6 bases). The germline V and J ends were trimmed by 0 bases and 1 base, with 12 bases remaining between them. In germline, CDR1 is KGHSH, CDR2 LQKENI. The CDR3 spans 16 residues. The CDR3 is CASSPPNGGIQETQYF. CDR3 in DNA: TGTGCCAGCTCACCACCGAATGGAGGGATCCAAGAGACCCAGTACTTC. The variable domain in full, with the rest retrieved from reference TRBV18 and TRBJ2-5, is NAGVMQNPRHLVRRRGQEARLRCSPMKGHSHVYWYRQLPEEGLKFMVYLQKENIIDESGMPKERFSAEFPKEGPSILRIQQVVRGDSAAYFCASSPPNGGIQETQYFGPGTRLLVL.

Of note for this clone: The same CDR3 is also encoded by other DNA sequences in this sample. The chain is built from TRBV20-1 and TRBJ2-3; the D is unclear. The CDR3 contains 11 residues. The germline V gene encodes CDR1 DFQATT and CDR2 SNEGSKA (reference sequence). The V and J ends lost 0 bases and 5 bases respectively, with 3 bases between them. In nucleotides, the CDR3 is TGCAGTGCTAGAGAGGTAGATACGCAGTATTTT. Its protein product is CSAREVDTQYF.

The chain uses TRBV11-2 and TRBJ2-3, with D possibly being TRBD2 (7 bases). The CDR3 is 14 amino acids. Trimming left V 6 bases short and J 6 bases short, with 16 bases between. Germline V gene sequence: CDR1 SGHAT, CDR2 FQNNGV. CDR3 region: CASRSTGRGDTQYF. In DNA form, the CDR3 reads TGTGCCAGCAGGTCCACAGGGAGGGGGGATACGCAGTATTTT.

The V call is TRBV29-1, the J call TRBJ2-2, with 9 bases fitting TRBD1. CDR1 and CDR2 (germline): SQVTM, ANQGSEA. Germline trimming cut 7 bases from V and 5 bases from J; bases unmatched to any gene: 8. The CDR3 spans 14 residues. The CDR3 loop is CSASQGAGTGELFF. CDR3 DNA sequence: TGCAGCGCTTCACAGGGGGCTGGGACCGGGGAGCTGTTTTTT.

The chain uses TRBV4-3 and TRBJ2-3; TRBD2 is a possible D gene (5 bases). Germline loops: CDR1 LGHNA, CDR2 YSLEER. Trimming cost V 0 bases and J 4 bases, with 14 bases left between them. The CDR3 has 16 amino acids. The DNA of the CDR3 is TGCGCCAGCAGCCAAGAAACGGGGAAAAGGGCAGATACGCAGTATTTT. Residues: CASSQETGKRADTQYF.

The rearrangement links TRBV19 to TRBJ2-7; TRBD1 matches 9 bases. V was pared by 6 bases and J by 4 bases, with 10 bases of the junction left unmatched. CDR3 length equals 15 residues. Germline lookup yields CDR1 LNHDA and CDR2 SQIVND (reference sequence). The CDR3 DNA is TGTGCCAGTAGCCTTAGACCGGGACAGGGTTACGAGCAGTACTTC. This sequence encodes CASSLRPGQGYEQYF.

The chain recombines TRBV5-4 with TRBJ1-2; 12 nucleotides line up with TRBD1. Per the germline V gene, CDR1 is SGHNT and CDR2 is YYREEE (reference sequence). Trimming took 4 bases from V and 8 from J; bases not matched to a gene: 9. The CDR3 covers 15 residues. The CDR3 is CASSRPGQGAEGYTF. In nucleotides, the CDR3 is TGTGCCAGCAGCCGCCCGGGACAGGGGGCGGAGGGCTACACCTTC.

The chain has TRBV30 and TRBJ1-6; D gene uncertain. The germline CDR1 and CDR2 sequences are GTSNPN and SVGIG (reference sequence). The V and J ends lost 0 bases and 6 bases respectively, with 12 bases between them. The CDR3 is made up of 15 amino acids. CDR3 nucleotides: TGTGCCTGGAGTGTTGGTAGGCCGGTTAATTCACCCCTCCACTTT. Translating gives CAWSVGRPVNSPLHF.

This chain connects TRBV5-1 to TRBJ2-5; D possibly corresponds to TRBD2 (6 bases). The CDR3 spans 14 residues. Trimming pared 3 bases from V and 1 base from J, leaving 10 bases between. Germline V gene sequence: CDR1 SGHRS, CDR2 YFSETQ. The CDR3 coding sequence is TGCGCCAGCAGCTGGCGGGGCCCCCAAGAGACCCAGTACTTC. It codes for CASSWRGPQETQYF.

The rearrangement joins TRBV2 to TRBJ1-2, with 8 bases that match TRBD1. Germline loops: CDR1 SNHLY, CDR2 FYNNEI. The CDR3 contains 15 residues. V was clipped by 5 bases and J by 4 bases; unmatched bases: 9. CDR3 DNA: TGTGCCAGCAGTCAAGGACGACAGGGGCCCTATGGCTACACCTTC. Protein: CASSQGRQGPYGYTF.

The CDR3 nucleotides are TGTGCCAGCAGGGACGGGGGAAACTATGGCTACACCTTC. Translated: CASRDGGNYGYTF. The chain uses TRBV7-2 and TRBJ1-2, with D maybe TRBD1 (5 bases). CDR1 and CDR2 (germline): SGHTA, FQGNSA. This CDR3 is 13 amino acids long. Between the trimmed V and J ends, which lost 6 bases and 2 bases, there was a span of 10 bases.

The J gene is TRBJ2-7, the V gene TRBV27; 9 bases fit TRBD2. The germline CDR1 and CDR2 sequences are MNHEY and SMNVEV (reference sequence). J was trimmed by 3 bases and V by 5 bases; bases with no gene match: 8. This CDR3 region has 15 residues. Here the CDR3 DNA reads TGTGCCAGCAGTCCGCCCGGGACTAGCCTCTACGAGCAGTACTTC. It encodes CASSPPGTSLYEQYF.

The CDR3 region has the DNA TGCGCCAGCAGCCAAGTGGTGGCCGTCAGCCTGGAGGGGCAGTACTTC. It codes for CASSQVVAVSLEGQYF. V usage is TRBV4-1 and J usage is TRBJ2-7, with TRBD2 as a possible D gene (6 bases). CDR3 size: 16 residues. Trimming took 1 base from V and 9 from J, leaving 22 bases between them. CDR1 and CDR2 from the germline V gene are MGHRA and YSYEKL.

The genes are TRBV5-4 and TRBJ1-3; D is unresolved. The CDR3 length is 14 residues. Per the germline V gene, CDR1 is SGHNT and CDR2 is YYREEE (reference sequence). Trimming took off 0 bases at V and 3 bases at J, with 7 bases between the two ends. As DNA, the CDR3 is TGTGCCAGCAGCTTGGGGCAGCTTGGAAACACCATATATTTT. Its translation: CASSLGQLGNTIYF. Full variable domain (missing parts from reference TRBV5-4 and TRBJ1-3): ETGVTQSPTHLIKTRGQQVTLRCSSQSGHNTVSWYQQALGQGPQFIFQYYREEENGRGNFPPRFSGLQFPNYSSELNVNALELDDSALYLCASSLGQLGNTIYFGEGSWLTVV.

The rearrangement uses TRBV27 and TRBJ1-6; D is uncertain. CDR1 is MNHEY, CDR2 SMNVEV, per germline (reference sequence). Trimming left V 8 bases short and J 6 bases short, with 14 bases between. CDR3 length: 14 amino acids. CDR3 loop: CASSREVSNSPLHF. The DNA of the CDR3 is TGTGCCAGCTCCCGGGAAGTCAGTAATTCACCCCTCCACTTT.

This chain uses TRBV28 with TRBJ2-4; 15 positions match TRBD2. After removal of 2 bases from V and 6 bases from J, the junction contained 14 bases not matched to a gene. The CDR3 has 20 amino acids. The germline V gene encodes CDR1 MDHEN and CDR2 SYDVKM. The CDR3 sequence is CASSLVGTSGGPVGVNIQYF. In nucleotides, the CDR3 is TGTGCCAGCAGTTTAGTCGGGACTAGCGGGGGGCCGGTCGGAGTAAACATTCAGTACTTC.

The chain recombines TRBV19 with TRBJ1-1; weak D call: TRBD1 (6 bases). The CDR3 has 14 amino acids. The germline V and J ends were trimmed by 2 bases and 4 bases, with 11 bases remaining between them. Germline loops: CDR1 LNHDA, CDR2 SQIVND (reference sequence). The CDR3 DNA follows: TGTGCCAGTAGTATAAGGCAGGGGCCCACTGAAGCTTTCTTT. It codes for CASSIRQGPTEAFF.

The gene calls are TRBV6-5 and TRBJ2-3; 7 positions match TRBD1. V trimming: 5 bases; J trimming: 0 bases; junction bases outside the gene matches: 5. CDR3 size: 15 residues. Germline V gene lookup returns CDR1 MNHEY and CDR2 SVGAGI. CDR3 sequence: CASSPRDRSTDTQYF. The CDR3 DNA is TGTGCCAGCAGTCCTCGGGACAGAAGCACAGATACGCAGTATTTT.

CDR3 sequence: CASTPLGLAGGEQYF. The DNA for the CDR3 is TGTGCCAGCACGCCATTAGGACTAGCGGGAGGCGAGCAGTACTTC. The V gene is TRBV7-9, the J gene TRBJ2-7; 14 positions match TRBD2. The length of the CDR3 is 15 residues. V was pared by 7 bases and J by 6 bases, with 8 bases of the junction left unmatched. The germline V gene encodes CDR1 SEHNR and CDR2 FQNEAQ (reference sequence).

V gene TRBV20-1 combines with J gene TRBJ1-2; unclear D gene. The CDR3 totals 11 residues. V lost 3 bases and J lost 6, with 8 bases in between. Germline CDR1 reads DFQATT; CDR2 reads SNEGSKA (reference sequence). CDR3 region: CSARSPNGYTF. For the CDR3, the DNA is TGCAGTGCTAGGTCCCCTAATGGCTACACCTTC.

As to this clone: This sample also contains other DNA sequences that code for the same CDR3. V and J are TRBV6-6 and TRBJ2-5, with D possibly matching TRBD1 (6 bases). CDR3 size: 14 residues. Germline V lookup: CDR1 MNHNY, CDR2 SVGAGI (reference sequence). Trimming removed 0 bases from V and 2 bases from J, with 7 bases in between. In nucleotides, the CDR3 is TGTGCCAGCAGTTACTCTGGACAGCAAGAGACCCAGTACTTC. It yields the protein CASSYSGQQETQYF.

This chain links TRBV7-9 with TRBJ1-2; D unclear. In germline, CDR1 is SEHNR, CDR2 FQNEAQ (reference sequence). CDR3 length: 14 amino acids. The ends were cut back, 5 bases at V and 1 base at J, with 11 bases in the middle. DNA for the CDR3: TGTGCCAGCAGCCCCGGACGGAATAACTATGGCTACACCTTC. It codes for CASSPGRNNYGYTF.

This rearrangement joins TRBV19 to TRBJ1-2, with unresolved D. V lost 0 bases, J lost 7 bases, and 12 bases lay in between. CDR1 is LNHDA and CDR2 is SQIVND in the germline V gene (reference sequence). The length of the CDR3 is 14 residues. The CDR3 DNA reads TGTGCCAGTAGTATAGATGAACGGTTTGGTGGCTACACCTTC. This encodes CASSIDERFGGYTF. The variable domain in full, with the rest retrieved from reference TRBV19 and TRBJ1-2, is DGGITQSPKYLFRKEGQNVTLSCEQNLNHDAMYWYRQDPGQGLRLIYYSQIVNDFQKGDIAEGYSVSREKKESFPLTVTSAQKNPTAFYLCASSIDERFGGYTFGSGTRLTVV.

The chain carries TRBV7-9 and TRBJ2-3, with 10 bases identical to TRBD2. Germline V lookup: CDR1 SEHNR, CDR2 FQNEAQ (reference sequence). V was clipped by 7 bases and J by 2 bases; unmatched bases: 15. The CDR3 has 18 residues. CDR3 in DNA: TGTGCCAGCAACTCCCCCCAGCGGGAGGGCCTTATCACAGATACGCAGTATTTT. Protein: CASNSPQREGLITDTQYF.